The source of this TCR beta chain is a study of blood T cell repertoires in COVID-19. On the study more broadly: COVID-19 samples from acute and convalescent phases originated in the United States, Italy and Spain. T cells, B-cell-depleted T cells, or PBMCs provided the cDNA or gDNA that served as material.

In the original analysis: Amplified reference gene primers provided the basis for estimating nucleated cell counts. Repertoires were generated with immunoSEQ multiplex PCR, while TCRdb's copy carries only in-frame clones and drops some. The V and J calls and clone size are taken from that table; D and trimming were inferred from the DNA. This table has roughly 200,000 clones, 80% to 85% appearing once. Germline V gives CDR1 SGHNT, CDR2 YYREEE (reference sequence). Unmatched junction bases numbered 6, after V lost 6 bases and J lost 2 bases. The CDR3 is made up of 15 amino acids. The sample consisted of peripheral blood. The receptor's source is a man aged 50 or older with active or convalescent COVID-19. The rearrangement joins TRBV5-4 to TRBJ1-2; 11 bases are a match to TRBD1. The CDR3 reads CASTPRTGGNYGYTF. The DNA for the CDR3 is TGTGCCAGCACTCCTCGGACAGGGGGCAACTATGGCTACACCTTC.